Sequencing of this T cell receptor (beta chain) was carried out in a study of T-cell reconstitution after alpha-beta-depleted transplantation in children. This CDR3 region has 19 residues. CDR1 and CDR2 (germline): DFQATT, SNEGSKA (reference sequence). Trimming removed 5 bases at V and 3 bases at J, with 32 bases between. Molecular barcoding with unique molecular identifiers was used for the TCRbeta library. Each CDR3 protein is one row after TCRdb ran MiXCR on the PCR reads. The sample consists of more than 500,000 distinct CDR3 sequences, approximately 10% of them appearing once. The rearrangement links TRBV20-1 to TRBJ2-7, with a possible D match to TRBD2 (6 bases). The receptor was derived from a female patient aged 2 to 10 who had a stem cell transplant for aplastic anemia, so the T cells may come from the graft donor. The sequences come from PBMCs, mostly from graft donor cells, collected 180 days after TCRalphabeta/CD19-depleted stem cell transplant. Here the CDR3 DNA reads TGCAGTGCTCCAGCCGAAAAGATATATAGGGCTCCGGGAGTCTACGAGCAGTACTTC. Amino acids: CSAPAEKIYRAPGVYEQYF.